Described below is a single TCR beta chain sequence and its context. The sample belongs to a study of CD8+ T cells in alopecia areata. Reverse transcription of extracted RNA yielded cDNA, which provided the sequencing template. Libraries were prepared by immunoSEQ multiplex PCR; TCRdb keeps only in-frame clonotypes and omits some of them. The sample records approximately 89,000 clones, 51% being singletons. Trimming took off 0 bases at V and 3 bases at J, with 4 bases between the two ends. CDR1 and CDR2 (germline): SNHLY, FYNNEI. The CDR3 runs to 13 residues. The sequence came from a human donor with alopecia areata. The rearrangement joins TRBV2 to TRBJ2-3; D is undetermined. The sequencing input was NKG2D-high CD8+ T cells sorted from blood. The CDR3 nucleotides read TGTGCCAGCAGTGAAGCGCGGACAGATACGCAGTATTTT. It is translated as CASSEARTDTQYF.